This T cell receptor (beta chain) originates from a study of blood T cell repertoires in COVID-19. Study summary: Italy, Spain and the United States were the sources of the convalescent and acute COVID-19 samples. The analysed material was cDNA or gDNA that came from T cells, B-cell-depleted T cells, or PBMCs.

Assay used: immunoSEQ multiplex PCR; TCRdb lists only in-frame clones, some missing. The data contain roughly 150,000 clones, around three quarters of them singletons. This CDR3 comprises 16 residues. This rearrangement joins TRBV21-1 to TRBJ1-5; TRBD1 is the table's D call and was not checked against the DNA. TRBV21-1 is assigned pseudogene status. The material sequenced was peripheral blood. The receptor was derived from a man aged 55 to 69 with acute or convalescent COVID-19. The CDR3 is CASSKLKDTTNQPQHF. CDR3 in DNA: TGTGCCAGCAGCAAATTAAAGGACACGACCAATCAGCCCCAGCATTTT.